This T cell receptor (beta chain) was observed in a study of identifying expanded T cells in peripheral blood (dated by TCRdb to between 2018 and 2021). About the investigation overall: Technical replicates were generated by sequencing separate aliquots of the same genomic DNA pool, and four replicates were compared pairwise.

What the research found in general, with its limitations: Across all healthy-donor time intervals, the beta-binomial model significantly cut both the number of clones called differentially abundant and the false-positive rate. About 1.3 differentially abundant clones were flagged by the binomial model between technical replicates, whereas about 16.4 and 19 were flagged over roughly two weeks and four weeks, respectively. In all healthy donors, the variance in clone template counts between samples taken two to three weeks apart rose significantly as total template count increased. The authors expected biological variance in healthy repertoires might increase further over much longer intervals such as months to years.

The immunoSEQ Assay, which uses bias-controlled multiplex PCR amplification of genomic DNA, was used to profile TCRbeta CDR3 regions. The original pipeline was this. To quantify the absolute abundance of each unique TCRbeta CDR3 region, the sequences were collapsed and filtered. Differential abundance was tested with a binomial (Fisher-equivalent) model and with a beta-binomial model adding time-dependent variance fitted from healthy donors. Any clone with fewer than 5 combined templates was excluded, and a clone was called differentially abundant if its Benjamini-Hochberg FDR was below 0.01. The form v = (b*log(k)+a)^2 was used to model beta-binomial variance as a function of total template count across the two samples. Not all clones reach the TCRdb copy of this immuneACCESS table, which keeps in-frame sequences only. Checked studies attribute under half of the gap to unresolved V genes and leave the rest unexplained. V and J calls and clone size are copied from that table; D and trimming were computed from the DNA. The sample table records around 130,000 clones; 65% to 90% of these occur just once. The ten largest clones take up around 8.2% of the sample.

Clipping removes 3 bases from V and 8 bases from J, with 4 as the unmatched junction base count. The CDR3 runs 14 amino acids, cysteine and phenylalanine included. Kept here is only the CDR3 DNA, which spans 42 bases and is read in frame from base 1. The germline V gene encodes CDR1 SEHNR and CDR2 FQNEAQ (reference sequence). For this clone: Its antigen is currently not known. No much larger clone is present one base from it, and per-base qualities are unavailable.

No immune events such as infections were documented for the healthy donors during the collection period. Blood repertoires from healthy donors were used as a training cohort for calibrating time-dependent variance in a beta-binomial model of differential abundance of T-cell clones. The training cohort included 10 or so healthy donors, of whom 3 were female and 7 were male. The donors were between roughly 25 and 70 years old, with an average age of 43 years. Obtained from a commercial supplier, whole blood was collected from each healthy donor at three time points set around 13 days apart. For immunosequencing, genomic DNA was extracted from unsorted whole blood.

This TCR came from a person aged 18 to 75 in good health. The chain was built from TRBV7-9 and TRBJ1-4; TRBD1 aligns with 9 central bases. Sequencing input: blood. The DNA sequence follows: TGTGCCAGCAGCTTGGGACAGGGCCTAGAAAAACTGTTTTTT. Its protein product is CASSLGQGLEKLFF.